This T cell receptor (beta chain) was recovered during a study of blood T cell repertoires in COVID-19. Study at large: Specimens from acute and convalescent COVID-19 originated in the United States, Italy and Spain. T cells, B-cell-depleted T cells, or PBMCs provided the cDNA or gDNA that served as material.

How the authors handled the data: The assay estimated nucleated cells by amplifying reference gene primers. Clones were read by immunoSEQ multiplex PCR, and TCRdb kept only the in-frame ones, dropping some. That table gives V, J and clone size, and the DNA gave D and trimming. The table has 50,000 to 60,000 clones, around nine tenths seen once. This clone occurred once. This TCR came from a human donor in a cohort sampled during active COVID-19. The sample consisted of peripheral blood.

The CDR3 sequence: CASSPLGQGNQPQHF. In nucleotides, the CDR3 is TGTGCCAGCAGCCCACTGGGACAGGGGAATCAGCCCCAGCATTTT. V and J are TRBV7-2 and TRBJ1-5, with TRBD1 matching 10 bases. The junction had 5 bases not matched to a gene; V was cut back by 5 bases and J by 4 bases. The CDR3 is 15 residues long. Germline CDR1 SGHTA, CDR2 FQGNSA.